This T cell receptor (beta chain) was documented in a study of blood T cell repertoires in COVID-19. Repertoires were generated with immunoSEQ multiplex PCR, while TCRdb's copy carries only in-frame clones and drops some. Of about 370,000 clones listed, 80% to 95% are singletons. CDR1 and CDR2 (germline): SGDLS, YYNGEE. Trimming left V 4 bases short and J 8 bases short, with 22 bases between. The CDR3 is made up of 16 amino acids. Input material: PBMCs or T cells enriched from blood (not recorded which). This clonotype originated in a woman between 40 and 50 years old who had been exposed to COVID-19. The chain joins TRBV9 to TRBJ2-1; D perhaps matches TRBD2 (8 bases). The CDR3 is CASSPRDSGGVYEQFF. The CDR3 DNA follows: TGTGCCAGCAGCCCCCGGGACAGCGGGGGAGTCTATGAGCAGTTCTTC.